Listed here are 12 T cell receptor beta chains from one sample, sequenced in a study of T cell responses to AZD1222 COVID-19 vaccine. Sequencing was performed with immunoSEQ multiplex PCR; in TCRdb, only in-frame clones are kept and a portion is missing. The data hold fewer than 150,000 clones, with around 88% observed a single time. Here the sequenced sample was peripheral blood, taken 28 days after the second AZD1222 dose. These TCRs come from an adult who received the AZD1222 COVID-19 vaccine.

The genes are TRBV5-1 and TRBJ1-5; tentative D call: TRBD1 (5 bases). This CDR3 has 14 residues. The germline gives CDR1 SGHRS, CDR2 YFSETQ. Trimming took 0 bases from V and 3 from J, leaving 7 bases between them. The CDR3 sequence: CASSLEGLNQPQHF. In nucleotides, the CDR3 is TGCGCCAGCAGCTTGGAGGGACTCAATCAGCCCCAGCATTTT.

The rearrangement uses TRBV12-5 and TRBJ1-1; D ambiguous. The germline V gene has CDR1 LGHNT and CDR2 FRNRAP. V lost 2 bases and J 7 bases, leaving 11 bases between the germline ends. The CDR3 is 13 amino acids. The CDR3, as DNA: TGTGCTAGTGGTTTGCCAGAAGTAGGTGAAGCTTTCTTT. This sequence encodes CASGLPEVGEAFF.

The chain employs TRBV5-1 and TRBJ1-1; TRBD1 agrees at 10 bases. Germline CDR1 SGHRS, CDR2 YFSETQ. V lost 4 bases and J lost 1; bases outside the gene matches: 4. This CDR3 has 15 amino acids. CDR3 coding DNA: TGCGCCAGCAGCAGGACAGGGGGTTCGAACACTGAAGCTTTCTTT. Its translation: CASSRTGGSNTEAFF. Based on the CDR3 plus reference TRBV5-1 and TRBJ1-1, the full variable domain is KAGVTQTPRYLIKTRGQQVTLSCSPISGHRSVSWYQQTPGQGLQFLFEYFSETQRNKGNFPGRFSGRQFSNSRSEMNVSTLELGDSALYLCASSRTGGSNTEAFFGQGTRLTVV.

The chain has TRBV4-3 and TRBJ1-2, with D tentatively TRBD1 (5 bases). CDR3 length: 16 amino acids. Germline V gives CDR1 LGHNA, CDR2 YSLEER. V gave up 0 bases and J gave up 2 bases, with 13 bases separating them. The CDR3 nucleotides are TGCGCCAGCAGCCAAGATGCCAGGCAGGGAAACTATGGCTACACCTTC. This codes for CASSQDARQGNYGYTF.

In its sample, this clone was seen once. The J gene is TRBJ1-5, the V gene TRBV19; a weak D match, TRBD1 (5 bases). Germline V lookup: CDR1 LNHDA, CDR2 SQIVND (reference sequence). CDR3 size: 15 residues. Trimming cost V 0 bases and J 4 bases, with 10 bases left between them. This CDR3 is CASSIDIGGNQPQHF. DNA of the CDR3: TGTGCCAGTAGTATAGATATTGGGGGTAATCAGCCCCAGCATTTT.

The rearrangement uses TRBV28 and TRBJ1-6; unclear D gene. Per the germline V gene, CDR1 is MDHEN and CDR2 is SYDVKM. This CDR3 region has 19 residues. The V and J ends lost 4 bases and 0 bases respectively, with 19 bases between them. The CDR3 loop is CASSSSDTSWSSYNSPLHF. In DNA, the CDR3 is TGTGCCAGCAGTTCCTCTGATACGTCCTGGAGCTCCTATAATTCACCCCTCCACTTT.

This CDR3 is CASSEIPPASGNTIYF. The CDR3 region has the DNA TGTGCCAGCAGTGAGATCCCACCGGCCTCTGGAAACACCATATATTTT. This rearrangement joins TRBV6-1 to TRBJ1-3; the D is unclear. CDR1 and CDR2 (germline): MNHNS, SASEGT. The CDR3 totals 16 residues. With 3 bases removed from V and 0 bases from J, the gap between germline ends came to 12 bases.

A single count supports this clone. The chain uses TRBV5-5 and TRBJ2-7; TRBD2 might be the D (6 bases). Looked up from germline, CDR1 is SGHKS and CDR2 is YYEKEE (reference sequence). V was shortened by 0 bases and J by 3 bases, with 13 bases between the two germline ends. CDR3 length: 15 amino acids. CDR3 sequence: CASSLDRGAGYEQYF. The CDR3 bases are TGTGCCAGCAGCTTGGATAGGGGAGCGGGCTACGAGCAGTACTTC.

The rearrangement joins TRBV2 to TRBJ2-2; perhaps TRBD1 as D (6 bases). V gave up 4 bases and J gave up 6 bases, with 9 bases separating them. The CDR3 totals 13 residues. Germline-derived CDR1 and CDR2 are SNHLY and FYNNEI. The CDR3 coding sequence is TGTGCCAGCAGTGCACAGGGCCCCGGGGAGCTGTTTTTT. As protein: CASSAQGPGELFF.

This sequence joins TRBV7-9 and TRBJ1-1, with unresolved D. Germline lookup yields CDR1 SEHNR and CDR2 FQNEAQ (reference sequence). Trimming took off 3 bases at V and 1 base at J, with 6 bases between the two ends. CDR3 length equals 13 residues. CDR3: CASSLSENTEAFF. The CDR3 DNA sequence: TGTGCCAGCAGCTTGTCAGAGAACACTGAAGCTTTCTTT.

In this sample, this clone turned up once. The rearrangement uses TRBV5-6 and TRBJ2-1; 8 bases map to TRBD1. The CDR3 sequence is 14 residues long. In germline, CDR1 is SGHDT, CDR2 YYEEEE. V shed 6 bases, J shed 6 bases, and the junction held 8 bases outside the gene matches. CDR3 in amino acids: CASIGQGRGNEQFF. The CDR3 bases are TGTGCCAGCATCGGACAGGGACGGGGCAATGAGCAGTTCTTC. Drawing the rest from reference TRBV5-6 and TRBJ2-1, the complete variable domain is DAGVTQSPTHLIKTRGQQVTLRCSPKSGHDTVSWYQQALGQGPQFIFQYYEEEERQRGNFPDRFSGHQFPNYSSELNVNALLLGDSALYLCASIGQGRGNEQFFGPGTRLTVL.

The chain links TRBV18 to TRBJ1-1; D is perhaps TRBD1 (5 bases). Looked up from germline, CDR1 is KGHSH and CDR2 is LQKENI. The V and J ends lost 6 bases and 0 bases respectively, with 17 bases between them. The CDR3 covers 16 residues. Here the CDR3 reads CASSLFVGQMNTEAFF. CDR3 coding DNA: TGTGCCAGCTCGCTCTTCGTGGGGCAGATGAACACTGAAGCTTTCTTT. The full variable domain, rest sourced from reference TRBV18 and TRBJ1-1, is NAGVMQNPRHLVRRRGQEARLRCSPMKGHSHVYWYRQLPEEGLKFMVYLQKENIIDESGMPKERFSAEFPKEGPSILRIQQVVRGDSAAYFCASSLFVGQMNTEAFFGQGTRLTVV.